This T cell receptor beta chain appears in the sequencing data of a study of blood T cell repertoires in COVID-19. CDR3 length: 17 amino acids. The repertoire was sequenced with immunoSEQ multiplex PCR; TCRdb's copy has only in-frame clones and lacks some. Of approximately 120,000 clones in the sample, 90% to 95% were seen once. The chain couples TRBV21-1 to TRBJ2-1; the table's D call, TRBD1, was not checked against the DNA. TRBV21-1 is a pseudogene segment. This TCR derives from a man aged 45 to 65 with COVID-19, enrolled during active disease. The source material was peripheral blood. The DNA for the CDR3 is TGTGCCAGCAGCAAAGGGGTCCCGGGACAGGGGAGGTGTGAGCAGTTCTTC. This sequence encodes CASSKGVPGQGRCEQFF.